A single sample gave rise to the 8 T cell receptor beta chains below, sequenced in a study of T-cell memory formation after mild COVID-19. TCRdb re-analysed the 5' RACE reads in MiXCR, keeping a single row per CDR3 protein. The table lists 560,000 or so distinct CDR3 sequences, 15% to 20% of them singletons. Material: PBMCs or a T cell subset sorted from them (not recorded which). The receptors were gathered from an adult woman who had mild COVID-19 (a few samples of this study predate the infection). Cell type and time point are not known.

This clonotype was detected only a few times. The chain employs TRBV11-3 and TRBJ2-1; 7 bases are shared with TRBD2. V was pared by 1 base and J by 9 bases, with 12 bases of the junction left unmatched. The germline V gene encodes CDR1 SGHNT and CDR2 YENEEA. The CDR3 extends over 16 amino acids. The CDR3: CASSLGLAGWGLEQFF. DNA of the CDR3: TGTGCCAGCAGCTTAGGACTAGCCGGCTGGGGACTTGAGCAGTTCTTC.

V gene TRBV3-1 combines with J gene TRBJ1-6; no clear D. Trimming pared 1 base from V and 18 bases from J, leaving 13 bases between. The CDR3 is 12 residues long. Germline lookup yields CDR1 LGHDT and CDR2 YNNKEL (reference sequence). The CDR3 here is CASSQAGIAPHF. Here the CDR3 DNA reads TGTGCCAGCAGCCAAGCCGGGATAGCACCCCACTTT.

The genes are TRBV3-1 and TRBJ2-3; unclear D gene. The V gene's germline CDR1 is LGHDT and CDR2 YNNKEL (reference sequence). CDR3 length: 14 residues. Trimming left V 0 bases short and J 4 bases short, with 8 bases between. CDR3 sequence (DNA): TGTGCCAGCAGCCAAGAGGGTATTCCAGATACGCAGTATTTT. Its translation: CASSQEGIPDTQYF.

Here the CDR3 DNA reads TGCGCCAGCAGCCAAGGTCCGACCGGCTGGGGCAATGAGCAGTTCTTC. Amino acids: CASSQGPTGWGNEQFF. This chain uses TRBV4-1 with TRBJ2-1; D gene uncertain. CDR3 size: 16 residues. Deletions cut 1 base from V and 6 bases from J, with 16 bases between. The germline V gene encodes CDR1 MGHRA and CDR2 YSYEKL.

This rearrangement joins TRBV6-2 or TRBV6-3 to TRBJ2-5; D is undetermined. Trimming cost V 7 bases and J 7 bases, with 19 bases left between them. Germline CDR1 reads MNHEY; CDR2 reads SVGEGT. This CDR3 region has 14 residues. CDR3: CASNPGGSRWTQYF. The CDR3 DNA reads as TGTGCCAGCAATCCGGGCGGCAGTCGTTGGACCCAGTACTTC.

The J gene is TRBJ2-7, the V gene TRBV9, with D perhaps TRBD1 or TRBD2 (7 bases each). CDR1 and CDR2 (germline): SGDLS, YYNGEE. Trimming removed 1 base at V and 2 bases at J, with 13 bases between. CDR3 length: 15 residues. The CDR3 DNA reads as TGTGCCAGCAGCGTACAGGGGGGGTCTGCCTACGAGCAGTACTTC. Translation: CASSVQGGSAYEQYF.

In this sample, this clonotype turned up many times. This chain connects TRBV12-3 or TRBV12-4 to TRBJ2-1; 8 bases align to TRBD2. CDR3 length: 15 residues. V shed 3 bases, J shed 4 bases, and the junction held 5 bases outside the gene matches. In DNA, the CDR3 is TGTGCCAGCAGTTTTTCAAGCGGGAGTTACAATGAGCAGTTCTTC. Amino acids: CASSFSSGSYNEQFF.

The chain is built from TRBV2 and TRBJ2-3, with TRBD1 identical over 9 bases. The CDR3 has 15 amino acids. Germline V gene lookup returns CDR1 SNHLY and CDR2 FYNNEI. The J segment lost 6 bases and the V segment lost 6 bases, leaving 10 bases of the junction unmatched. The CDR3 protein is CASSRQGDLMDTQYF. The CDR3 coding sequence is TGTGCCAGCAGCCGACAGGGGGACCTGATGGATACGCAGTATTTT.